This TCR beta chain is from a study of T cell responses to AZD1222 COVID-19 vaccine. Germline-derived CDR1 and CDR2 are LGHNA and YNFKEQ. This CDR3 is 12 amino acids long. Between the trimmed V and J ends, which lost 0 bases and 10 bases, there was a span of 7 bases. Assay: immunoSEQ multiplex PCR; the TCRdb copy retains only in-frame clones and omits some. The sample consists of about 76,000 clones, 70% to 80% of them appearing once. Sample: peripheral blood, taken 28 days after the second dose of the MenACWY control vaccine. The sequence was obtained from an adult who received the MenACWY meningococcal vaccine as a control. The chain links TRBV4-2 to TRBJ2-1; the D is unclear. Written as DNA, the CDR3 is TGTGCCAGCAGCCAAGATTGGGGAGAGCAGTTCTTC. Protein product: CASSQDWGEQFF.